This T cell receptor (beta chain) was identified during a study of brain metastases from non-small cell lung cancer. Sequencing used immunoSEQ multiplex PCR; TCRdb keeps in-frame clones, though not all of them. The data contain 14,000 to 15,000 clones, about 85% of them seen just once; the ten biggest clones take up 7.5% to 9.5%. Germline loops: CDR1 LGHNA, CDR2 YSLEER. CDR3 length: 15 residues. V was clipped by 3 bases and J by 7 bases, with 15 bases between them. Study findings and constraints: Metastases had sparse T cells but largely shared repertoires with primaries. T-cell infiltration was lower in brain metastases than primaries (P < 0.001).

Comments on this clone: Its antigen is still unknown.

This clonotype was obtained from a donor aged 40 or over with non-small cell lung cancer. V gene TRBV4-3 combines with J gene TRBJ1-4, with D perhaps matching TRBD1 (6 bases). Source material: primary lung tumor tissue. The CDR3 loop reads CASSHRALGAEKLFF. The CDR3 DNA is TGCGCCAGCAGCCACCGGGCCCTGGGGGCTGAAAAACTGTTTTTT.